This is a list of T cell receptor beta chains from one sample in a study of preoperative IRX-2 immunotherapy in early breast cancer. Sequenced by immunoSEQ multiplex PCR; TCRdb stores in-frame clones only, minus some. The data show roughly 43,000 clones, less than 95% seen once. The specimen comprised tumor tissue, sampled after IRX-2 immunotherapy. The receptors stem from a human donor with breast cancer. CDR3s include the opening cysteine and the closing phenylalanine or tryptophan. D genes are given only for firm matches. Clone size is stated in some rows and not others, as once, few, many or a class when expanded.

J gene	V gene	D gene	clone size	CDR3 protein	CDR3 DNA
TRBJ2-1	TRBV13	TRBD1	NA	CASARDRAYNEQFF	TGTGCCAGCGCCCGGGACAGGGCCTACAATGAGCAGTTCTTC
TRBJ2-5	TRBV5-4	NA	NA	CASSLSGAETQYF	TGTGCCAGCAGCTTGTCGGGAGCGGAGACCCAGTACTTC
TRBJ1-1	TRBV5-4	NA	NA	CASSLSVAMNTEAFF	TGTGCCAGCAGCTTGTCAGTCGCTATGAACACTGAAGCTTTCTTT
TRBJ2-7	TRBV7-2	NA	NA	CASSLAGVSSYEQYF	TGTGCCAGCAGCTTAGCGGGGGTGAGCTCCTACGAGCAGTACTTC
TRBJ1-1	TRBV5-5	NA	NA	CASSGSPGMGTEAFF	TGTGCCAGCAGCGGTTCTCCCGGGATGGGTACTGAAGCTTTCTTT
TRBJ2-7	TRBV20-1	NA	NA	CSARGPGKQYF	TGCAGTGCTAGGGGCCCGGGCAAGCAGTACTTC
TRBJ2-1	TRBV13	NA	NA	CASSLLGVLTNEQFF	TGTGCCAGCAGCCTATTGGGGGTCCTGACTAATGAGCAGTTCTTC
TRBJ1-3	TRBV9	TRBD1	NA	CASSQRIDRGPGNTIYF	TGTGCCAGCAGCCAACGGATCGACAGGGGGCCTGGAAACACCATATATTTT
TRBJ2-2	TRBV28	NA	once	CASSFGWNTGELFF	TGTGCCAGCAGTTTTGGGTGGAACACCGGGGAGCTGTTTTTT
TRBJ2-1	TRBV2	TRBD1	NA	CASSDSPTGVNEQFF	TGTGCCAGCAGTGACTCGCCGACAGGGGTCAATGAGCAGTTCTTC
TRBJ1-2	TRBV9	NA	NA	CASSVVQNYGYTF	TGTGCCAGCAGCGTCGTACAGAACTATGGCTACACCTTC
TRBJ1-3	TRBV5-4	NA	NA	CASSRGGSGNTIYF	TGTGCCAGCAGCCGGGGCGGTTCTGGAAACACCATATATTTT
TRBJ2-6	TRBV27	NA	NA	CASSLWGTGANVLTF	TGTGCCAGCAGTTTATGGGGGACTGGGGCCAACGTCCTGACTTTC
TRBJ1-6	TRBV9	TRBD1	NA	CASSERTGSVNSPLHF	TGTGCCAGCAGCGAGCGGACAGGGTCCGTCAATTCACCCCTCCACTTT
TRBJ2-7	TRBV29-1	NA	NA	CSVELSPGEQYF	TGCAGCGTTGAGTTATCCCCAGGCGAGCAGTACTTC
TRBJ2-1	TRBV7-9	TRBD1	once	CASSSPGQTNNEQFF	TGTGCCAGCAGCTCGCCGGGACAGACAAACAATGAGCAGTTCTTC
TRBJ2-7	TRBV5-5	TRBD2	NA	CASSWEGTYEQYF	TGTGCCAGCAGCTGGGAGGGGACCTACGAGCAGTACTTC
TRBJ1-4	TRBV5-4	TRBD1	NA	CASSSGGGQVVEKLFF	TGTGCCAGCAGTTCAGGGGGCGGCCAGGTAGTTGAAAAACTGTTTTTT
TRBJ2-3	TRBV4-3	TRBD2	NA	CASSPSQSGGRMNTQYF	TGCGCCAGCAGCCCCTCCCAGTCGGGCGGGAGGATGAATACGCAGTATTTT
TRBJ2-7	TRBV6-1	NA	NA	CASSEDPSYEQYF	TGTGCCAGCAGTGAAGACCCTTCCTACGAGCAGTACTTC
TRBJ1-2	TRBV4-3	NA	NA	CASSQETPPAYGYTF	TGCGCCAGCAGCCAAGAAACCCCCCCGGCCTATGGCTACACCTTC
TRBJ2-5	TRBV6-5	NA	NA	CASSYQADKRTQYF	TGTGCCAGCAGTTACCAAGCAGACAAGAGGACCCAGTACTTC
TRBJ2-1	TRBV9	NA	NA	CASSVAREGGKWQFF	TGTGCCAGCAGCGTAGCTCGAGAGGGGGGCAAGTGGCAGTTCTTC
TRBJ2-1	TRBV19	TRBD1	NA	CASRDRTGNGNEQFF	TGTGCCAGTAGGGATAGGACAGGGAACGGCAATGAGCAGTTCTTC
TRBJ2-3	TRBV27	NA	NA	CASSLYARIDTQYF	TGTGCCAGCAGTTTATATGCCCGAATAGATACGCAGTATTTT
TRBJ2-2	TRBV18	NA	NA	CASSLTKENTGELFF	TGTGCCAGCTCACTAACTAAGGAGAACACCGGGGAGCTGTTTTTT
TRBJ2-3	TRBV7-2	NA	NA	CASNYADTQYF	TGTGCCAGCAACTATGCAGATACGCAGTATTTT
TRBJ2-7	TRBV27	NA	once	CASSRQGGGFEQYF	TGTGCCAGCAGTCGACAGGGAGGGGGGTTCGAGCAGTACTTC
TRBJ1-5	TRBV6-1	NA	once	CASSGAGPFNQPQHF	TGTGCCAGCAGTGGTGCAGGGCCCTTCAATCAGCCCCAGCATTTT
TRBJ2-2	TRBV7-6	TRBD1	NA	CASSLRDSTGELFF	TGTGCCAGCAGCTTACGGGACAGCACCGGGGAGCTGTTTTTT
TRBJ1-1	TRBV5-1	TRBD1	NA	CASSLGTGAPEAFF	TGCGCCAGCAGCTTGGGGACAGGGGCTCCTGAAGCTTTCTTT
TRBJ2-1	TRBV27	TRBD2	NA	CASSPYWTSSYNEQFF	TGTGCCAGCAGTCCCTACTGGACTAGCTCCTACAATGAGCAGTTCTTC